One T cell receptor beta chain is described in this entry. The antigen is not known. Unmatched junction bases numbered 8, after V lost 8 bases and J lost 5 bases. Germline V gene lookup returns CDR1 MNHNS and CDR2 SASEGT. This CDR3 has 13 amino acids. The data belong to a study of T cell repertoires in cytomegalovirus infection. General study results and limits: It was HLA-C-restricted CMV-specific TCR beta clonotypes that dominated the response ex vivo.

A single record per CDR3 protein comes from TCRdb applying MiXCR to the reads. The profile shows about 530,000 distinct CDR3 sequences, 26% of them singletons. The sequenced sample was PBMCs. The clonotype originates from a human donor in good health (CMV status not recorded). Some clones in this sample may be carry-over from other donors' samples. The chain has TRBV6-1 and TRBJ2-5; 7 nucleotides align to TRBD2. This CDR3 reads CASLRAGAETQYF. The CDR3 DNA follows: TGTGCCAGCTTGAGGGCGGGAGCGGAGACCCAGTACTTC.